Listed below are T cell receptor beta chains from one sample, sequenced in a study of blood T cell repertoires in COVID-19. Some clones are missing from TCRdb's copy, which holds only in-frame ones; the method was immunoSEQ multiplex PCR. The repertoire holds roughly 120,000 clones, with 75% to 85% as singletons. The sequencing input was peripheral blood. The receptors originated from a human donor in a cohort sampled during active COVID-19. The CDR3 runs from the conserved cysteine through the conserved F or W.

CDR3aa: CASSGTSGETDTQYF
v_gene: TRBV19
j_gene: TRBJ2-3

CDR3aa: CASTLGGLATDSQYF
v_gene: TRBV5-1
j_gene: TRBJ2-3

CDR3aa: CASSRTSGVNNEQFF
v_gene: TRBV2
j_gene: TRBJ2-1

CDR3aa: CASSLGQMRDTQYF
v_gene: TRBV5-1
j_gene: TRBJ2-3

CDR3aa: CASSGTGDPPYEQYF
v_gene: TRBV6-5
j_gene: TRBJ2-7

CDR3aa: CATTTGTLNSPLHF
v_gene: TRBV7-2
j_gene: TRBJ1-6

CDR3aa: CATSDPRAGGFDEQFF
v_gene: TRBV24-1
j_gene: TRBJ2-1

CDR3aa: CASRPAGPQETQYF
v_gene: TRBV6-5
j_gene: TRBJ2-5

CDR3aa: CASSPTGGVNTGELFF
v_gene: TRBV4-3
j_gene: TRBJ2-2

CDR3aa: CATFKWGQETQYF
v_gene: TRBV24-1
j_gene: TRBJ2-5

CDR3aa: CASIDGLAGVVTQYF
v_gene: TRBV6-6
j_gene: TRBJ2-5